What follows are 29 T cell receptor beta chains derived from one specimen sequenced in a study of blood T cell repertoires in COVID-19. Profiling relied on immunoSEQ multiplex PCR, and the TCRdb table lists in-frame clones only, not all of them. The table lists under 450,000 clones, approximately 84% of them singletons. The sample was PBMCs or T cells enriched from blood (not recorded which). These receptors originate from a woman in her thirties who had recovered from COVID-19.

The J gene is TRBJ2-1, the V gene TRBV6-5; TRBD2 matches at 12 bases. CDR3 size: 15 residues. With V trimmed by 6 bases and J by 8 bases, 8 bases remained unmatched. Germline CDR1 is MNHEY and CDR2 is SVGAGI. The CDR3 DNA sequence: TGTGCCAGCAGCCCGACTAGCGGGAGTTATGATGAGCAGTTCTTC. Its translation: CASSPTSGSYDEQFF.

The J gene is TRBJ1-1, the V gene TRBV2; 9 bases are shared with TRBD1. V shed 6 bases and J 5 bases; nucleotides not matched to a gene: 4. Germline assignment: CDR1 SNHLY and CDR2 FYNNEI. The CDR3 loop spans 13 amino acids. CDR3 amino acids: CASRGQGRTEAFF. In nucleotides, the CDR3 is TGTGCCAGCAGGGGACAGGGCCGGACTGAAGCTTTCTTT.

The V call is TRBV28, the J call TRBJ1-2; D unclear. The CDR3 runs to 11 residues. The V and J ends lost 8 bases and 3 bases respectively, with 7 bases between them. The germline V gene has CDR1 MDHEN and CDR2 SYDVKM. CDR3 amino acids: CASGGHYGYTF. The DNA for the CDR3 is TGTGCCAGCGGAGGTCACTATGGCTACACCTTC.

This rearrangement joins TRBV7-6 to TRBJ1-2; D perhaps matches TRBD1 (5 bases). Trimming removed 1 base from V and 4 bases from J, with 16 bases in between. From germline, CDR1 is SGHVS and CDR2 FNYEAQ. This CDR3 has 16 amino acids. The CDR3 DNA reads as TGTGCCAGCAGCTTAGAAAGCGGGCAGGGACTCTATGGCTACACCTTC. This sequence encodes CASSLESGQGLYGYTF.

The chain combines TRBV19 with TRBJ2-5, with unresolved D. The V gene's germline CDR1 is LNHDA and CDR2 SQIVND (reference sequence). The CDR3 totals 14 residues. With 3 bases removed from V and 2 bases from J, the gap between germline ends came to 10 bases. The CDR3 sequence is CASSMAAVQETQYF. The CDR3 bases are TGTGCCAGTAGTATGGCGGCAGTGCAAGAGACCCAGTACTTC.

The chain combines TRBV11-2 with TRBJ1-1, with 8 positions matching TRBD1. CDR3 length: 16 residues. The V segment lost 5 bases and the J segment 1 base; nucleotides outside the gene matches: 9. Germline lookup yields CDR1 SGHAT and CDR2 FQNNGV. The CDR3 loop is CASSPGQGDWNTEAFF. The CDR3 DNA sequence: TGTGCCAGCAGCCCCGGACAGGGAGATTGGAACACTGAAGCTTTCTTT.

This clone appeared once. V gene TRBV6-1 combines with J gene TRBJ2-7; D remains unclear. The CDR3 consists of 13 residues. Germline CDR1 is MNHNS and CDR2 is SASEGT. Deletions cut 2 bases from V and 5 bases from J, with 10 bases between. Here the CDR3 reads CASSELLGDEQYF. The CDR3 DNA sequence: TGTGCCAGCAGTGAACTTTTGGGCGACGAGCAGTACTTC.

This sequence joins TRBV9 and TRBJ1-2; TRBD1 is a possible D gene (6 bases). Germline loops: CDR1 SGDLS, CDR2 YYNGEE. The CDR3 loop spans 14 amino acids. The V end lost 2 bases, the J end lost 2 bases, and 10 bases lay between the germline ends. DNA of the CDR3: TGTGCCAGCAGCGTCGGACAGACCAACTATGGCTACACCTTC. The encoded protein is CASSVGQTNYGYTF.

The J gene is TRBJ2-7, the V gene TRBV2, with D possibly matching TRBD1 (5 bases). This CDR3 comprises 13 residues. Germline V gives CDR1 SNHLY, CDR2 FYNNEI. Trimming took 7 bases from V and 3 from J, leaving 13 bases between them. DNA for the CDR3: TGTGCCAGCATGGGTACAGGAATCTACGAGCAGTACTTC. It specifies CASMGTGIYEQYF.

The rearrangement links TRBV5-4 to TRBJ2-2; 10 nucleotides agree with TRBD2. Germline V gives CDR1 SGHNT, CDR2 YYREEE (reference sequence). The CDR3 loop spans 16 amino acids. V lost 4 bases to trimming and J lost 6 bases; unmatched junction nucleotides: 9. The CDR3 sequence is CASSHGTSVFPGELFF. The CDR3 bases are TGTGCCAGCAGCCATGGGACTAGCGTGTTCCCCGGGGAGCTGTTTTTT. The full variable domain, its missing parts supplied by reference TRBV5-4 and TRBJ2-2, is ETGVTQSPTHLIKTRGQQVTLRCSSQSGHNTVSWYQQALGQGPQFIFQYYREEENGRGNFPPRFSGLQFPNYSSELNVNALELDDSALYLCASSHGTSVFPGELFFGEGSRLTVL.

The chain has TRBV5-4 and TRBJ1-5, with D perhaps TRBD1 (5 bases). There are 13 residues in the CDR3. V lost 2 bases and J lost 7, with 10 bases in between. Germline V gene data show CDR1 as SGHNT and CDR2 as YYREEE (reference sequence). The CDR3 DNA reads as TGTGCCAGCAGCTTCGGGGGTGAACAGCCCCAGCATTTT. It encodes CASSFGGEQPQHF.

DNA of the CDR3: TGCGCCAGCAGCCAAGGATTACAGGGGGCTGGTGGTCAGCCCCAGCATTTT. This translates into CASSQGLQGAGGQPQHF. The V call is TRBV4-1, the J call TRBJ1-5, with 9 bases matching TRBD1. The V gene end was trimmed by 1 base and the J gene end by 6 bases; junction bases not matched to a gene: 10. The CDR3 totals 17 residues. CDR1 and CDR2 from the germline V gene are MGHRA and YSYEKL.

The CDR3 protein is CASSPPRGTSGRVDEQFF. The CDR3 DNA reads TGTGCCAGCTCACCACCCCGAGGGACTAGCGGGAGGGTCGATGAGCAGTTCTTC. The chain combines TRBV18 with TRBJ2-1; 16 bases are a match to TRBD2. CDR3 length: 18 residues. With 0 bases clipped from V and 8 bases from J, the junction kept 7 bases outside the gene matches. The germline V gene encodes CDR1 KGHSH and CDR2 LQKENI.

The chain is built from TRBV27 and TRBJ2-7; 9 nucleotides match TRBD1. V was clipped by 6 bases and J by 4 bases; unmatched bases: 13. The CDR3 extends over 16 amino acids. Germline V gene sequence: CDR1 MNHEY, CDR2 SMNVEV (reference sequence). The CDR3 nucleotides are TGTGCCAGCAGCACCACCTTCGGGACAGGGAATTACGAGCAGTACTTC. Encoded protein: CASSTTFGTGNYEQYF.

CDR3 amino acids: CASSLPQGFSYEQYF. As DNA, the CDR3 is TGTGCCAGCAGTTTACCTCAGGGGTTTTCCTACGAGCAGTACTTC. V gene TRBV28 combines with J gene TRBJ2-7, with a possible D match to TRBD1 (6 bases). CDR3 length equals 15 residues. Germline loops: CDR1 MDHEN, CDR2 SYDVKM. Trimming took 2 bases from V and 1 from J, leaving 12 bases between them. The full variable domain, rest sourced from reference TRBV28 and TRBJ2-7, is DVKVTQSSRYLVKRTGEKVFLECVQDMDHENMFWYRQDPGLGLRLIYFSYDVKMKEKGDIPEGYSVSREKKERFSLILESASTNQTSMYLCASSLPQGFSYEQYFGPGTRLTVT.

The chain has TRBV27 and TRBJ2-2, with 11 bases aligning to TRBD2. Per germline, CDR1 MNHEY and CDR2 SMNVEV (reference sequence). Trimming at V came to 2 bases and at J to 5 bases, leaving 7 bases not matched to a gene. The CDR3 spans 17 residues. The chain's CDR3 is CASSLHLAGGGTGELFF. Written as DNA, the CDR3 is TGTGCCAGCAGTTTACACCTAGCGGGAGGAGGGACCGGGGAGCTGTTTTTT.

The chain couples TRBV10-3 to TRBJ1-3, with TRBD1 as a possible D gene (5 bases). The CDR3 is 15 residues long. Germline V gene data show CDR1 as ENHRY and CDR2 as SYGVKD. Trimming left V 2 bases short and J 0 bases short, with 8 bases between. The CDR3 bases are TGTGCCATCAGTGAGGGGACTGCCTCTGGAAACACCATATATTTT. This codes for CAISEGTASGNTIYF.

The chain couples TRBV15 to TRBJ2-3; maybe TRBD2 (5 bases). CDR1 is LNHNV and CDR2 is YYDKDF in the germline V gene (reference sequence). The CDR3 covers 16 residues. V shed 1 base and J shed 6 bases, with 17 bases lying between them. CDR3 loop: CATSRGASSLRDTQYF. The DNA for the CDR3 is TGTGCCACCAGCAGAGGGGCTAGCTCACTCCGGGATACGCAGTATTTT.

The chain carries TRBV7-9 and TRBJ2-1; TRBD1 matches 7 bases. CDR1 SEHNR and CDR2 FQNEAQ come from the germline V gene (reference sequence). V was clipped by 5 bases and J by 0 bases; unmatched bases: 10. CDR3 size: 17 residues. As DNA, the CDR3 is TGTGCCAGCAGCCCGCAGGGGGACAGTAGCTCCTACAATGAGCAGTTCTTC. Its translation is CASSPQGDSSSYNEQFF.

The chain recombines TRBV4-2 with TRBJ2-2; 13 nucleotides align to TRBD2. Germline trimming cut 1 base from V and 6 bases from J; bases unmatched to any gene: 14. The CDR3 length is 20 residues. In germline, CDR1 is LGHNA, CDR2 YNFKEQ. The CDR3 region has the DNA TGTGCCAGCAGCCAAGGGACAGGGGGACGGACTAGCGGGAGTCCCGGGGAGCTGTTTTTT. Protein product: CASSQGTGGRTSGSPGELFF.

The chain recombines TRBV30 with TRBJ2-1; D gene uncertain. V lost 2 bases to trimming and J lost 9 bases, with 8 bases between them. This CDR3 region has 11 residues. From germline, CDR1 is GTSNPN and CDR2 SVGIG (reference sequence). The CDR3 sequence is CAWSLNSEQFF. The CDR3 region has the DNA TGTGCCTGGAGTTTAAACAGTGAGCAGTTCTTC.

The rearrangement joins TRBV18 to TRBJ2-7; 11 bases align to TRBD2. V trimming: 1 base; J trimming: 7 bases; junction bases outside the gene matches: 15. CDR1 is KGHSH, CDR2 LQKENI, per germline. The CDR3 loop spans 18 amino acids. Written as DNA, the CDR3 is TGTGCCAGCTCACCACGGGCGGGGATAGCGGGAGGGCCTATGGAGCAGTACTTC. It is translated as CASSPRAGIAGGPMEQYF.

V is TRBV3-1 (or the pseudogene TRBV3-2) and J is TRBJ1-5; a possible D gene is TRBD1 (5 bases). CDR1 is LGHDT, CDR2 YNNKEL, per germline (reference sequence). Between the trimmed V and J ends, which lost 4 bases and 6 bases, there was a span of 16 bases. There are 15 residues in the CDR3. CDR3 region: CASSRGRVTVQPQHF. The CDR3, as DNA: TGTGCCAGCAGCCGGGGGAGGGTCACCGTTCAGCCCCAGCATTTT.

The gene calls are TRBV5-1 and TRBJ2-7, with TRBD1 matching over 8 bases. CDR3 length equals 15 residues. Germline lookup yields CDR1 SGHRS and CDR2 YFSETQ. Trimming at V came to 4 bases and at J to 0 bases, leaving 6 bases not matched to a gene. CDR3 DNA sequence: TGCGCCAGCAGCCTCTCAGGGGGCGCCTCCTACGAGCAGTACTTC. Protein sequence: CASSLSGGASYEQYF.

CDR3: CASSLWTSGTYNEQFF. The DNA of the CDR3 is TGTGCCAGCAGCCTTTGGACTAGCGGTACCTACAATGAGCAGTTCTTC. J is TRBJ2-1 and V is TRBV21-1; the table calls TRBD2, which could not be checked here. TRBV21-1 is an annotated pseudogene. This CDR3 contains 16 residues.

The genes are TRBV3-1 (or the pseudogene TRBV3-2) and TRBJ1-2, with no clear D. Germline CDR1 reads LGHDT; CDR2 reads YNNKEL (reference sequence). With 1 base removed from V and 0 bases from J, the gap between germline ends came to 9 bases. The CDR3 contains 15 residues. CDR3 nucleotides: TGTGCCAGCAGCCAAGGGGCAGTAGCTAACTATGGCTACACCTTC. Translated: CASSQGAVANYGYTF.

This clone was counted a single time. The CDR3 DNA follows: TGTGCCAGCAGCCAACAGGGTAATCATTCACCCCTCCACTTT. Its protein product is CASSQQGNHSPLHF. V usage is TRBV7-9 and J usage is TRBJ1-6; maybe TRBD1 (6 bases). Germline-derived CDR1 and CDR2 are SEHNR and FQNEAQ (reference sequence). V shed 5 bases and J shed 8 bases, with 13 bases lying between them. This CDR3 is 14 amino acids long.

In this sample, this clone turned up a few times. The chain is built from TRBV20-1 and TRBJ2-3; TRBD2 matches 12 bases. The germline CDR1 and CDR2 sequences are DFQATT and SNEGSKA (reference sequence). This CDR3 spans 17 amino acids. J gave up 2 bases and V 3 bases, and 9 bases lay outside the gene matches. This CDR3 is CSASHPGLAGPTDTQYF. The CDR3 DNA reads as TGCAGTGCTAGTCATCCGGGACTAGCGGGCCCCACAGATACGCAGTATTTT.

Only one count was recorded for this clone. J is TRBJ1-6 and V is TRBV10-3, with a weak D call TRBD1 (6 bases). Trimming took 6 bases from V and 4 from J, leaving 10 bases between them. CDR1 is ENHRY and CDR2 is SYGVKD in the germline V gene. This CDR3 region has 14 residues. The chain's CDR3 is CAISRDTYNSPLHF. The DNA of the CDR3 is TGTGCCATCAGCCGGGACACTTATAATTCACCCCTCCACTTT.